The following is a T cell receptor (beta chain) sequence with its context. Its target is not known. This specimen belongs to a study of CD8+ T cells in alopecia areata. Regarding the study as a whole: Many expanded lesional clones persisted during tofacitinib (in both scalp and blood). Mouse data revealed clearer TCR sharing than patient data did, a gap possibly tied to HLA.

The sequencing template was cDNA reverse transcribed from extracted RNA. The assay was immunoSEQ multiplex PCR, and TCRdb's table has in-frame clones only and misses some. This sample has 200,000 or so clones, with about two fifths found just once. Treatment denoted: oral pan-JAK inhibitor, 5-10 mg twice daily. The material sequenced was CD4+ T cells sorted from blood, taken at roughly week 30, from a patient treated with tofacitinib. The source of this sequence is a human donor with alopecia areata.

Written as DNA, the CDR3 is TGTGCCAGCAGCTTGAGACAGCCTAACTATGGCTACACCTTC. Protein product: CASSLRQPNYGYTF. The genes are TRBV5-4 and TRBJ1-2, with D perhaps TRBD1 (5 bases). Trimming took off 1 base at V and 0 bases at J, with 7 bases between the two ends. Per the germline V gene, CDR1 is SGHNT and CDR2 is YYREEE (reference sequence). The CDR3 has 14 amino acids.